These T cell receptor beta chains were read from a single sample in a study of T-cell memory formation after mild COVID-19. Each CDR3 protein gets one entry after TCRdb re-called the 5' RACE reads with MiXCR. The data contain 25,000 to 35,000 distinct CDR3 sequences, 12% of them seen just once; the ten biggest clones take up roughly 15%. Sequencing input: PBMCs or a T cell subset sorted from them (not recorded which). Receptors were obtained from an adult woman who had mild COVID-19 (a few samples of this study predate the infection). Cell type and time point are not known. Each CDR3 is given with its conserved first and last residue. The order of the fields is clone size, J gene, D gene, V gene, CDR3 DNA, CDR3 protein. The D gene is left open where the match is weak. For some rows the clone size is stated as once, few or many, or as a class when expanded; others skip it.

>many|TRBJ2-1|TRBD1|TRBV4-2
TGTGCCAGCAGCCAAGGGGACAGTTTCAATGAGCAGTTCTTC
CASSQGDSFNEQFF
>many|TRBJ2-2|-|TRBV29-1
TGCAGCGTTCTCAGGGGGGTTACCGGGGAGCTGTTTTTT
CSVLRGVTGELFF
>many|TRBJ1-1|-|TRBV14
TGTGCCAGCAGCCAAGTTGTCAGCAGGAACACTGAAGCTTTCTTT
CASSQVVSRNTEAFF
>many|TRBJ2-3|TRBD1|TRBV29-1
TGCAGCGTGGACAGGCTAGATACGCAGTATTTT
CSVDRLDTQYF
>many|TRBJ2-2|TRBD1|TRBV13
TGTGCCAGCAGCTCGACAGGGAGCACCGGGGAGCTGTTTTTT
CASSSTGSTGELFF
>many|TRBJ2-7|-|TRBV7-6
TGTGCCAGCAGTTTAGACACCCCCTACGAGCAGTACTTC
CASSLDTPYEQYF
>many|TRBJ2-5|TRBD2|TRBV3-1
TGTGCCAGCAGCCCCCGGACTAGCGGGTATGAGACCCAGTACTTC
CASSPRTSGYETQYF
>many|TRBJ2-1|-|TRBV5-1
TGCGCCAGCAGCTTGGACCCGGGCTCCTACAATGAGCAGTTCTTC
CASSLDPGSYNEQFF
>-|TRBJ2-7|-|TRBV6-5
TGTGCCAGCAGAGGTGGACAGCTTTACGAGCAGTACTTC
CASRGGQLYEQYF
>many|TRBJ2-2|-|TRBV11-2
TGTGCCAGCAGCCCCGGTCGGGTCGGGGAGCTGTTTTTT
CASSPGRVGELFF
>many|TRBJ2-7|-|TRBV7-7
TGTGCTAGCAGCTTAGAACTGCAGACTAGTGTGGGGGAGCAGTACTTC
CASSLELQTSVGEQYF
>-|TRBJ2-7|TRBD1|TRBV7-7
TGTGCCAGCAGCTCCCGGGACAGGGGCGAGCAGTACTTC
CASSSRDRGEQYF
>many|TRBJ2-3|-|TRBV15
TGTGCCACCAGCAGAGCAGGCCTCTTAAATACGCAGTATTTT
CATSRAGLLNTQYF
>many|TRBJ1-1|-|TRBV7-9
TGTGCCAGCAGCCCTCGGTTGGCAGGAGGAGTCACTGAAGCTTTCTTT
CASSPRLAGGVTEAFF
>many|TRBJ1-5|TRBD1|TRBV3-1
TGTGCCAGCAGCCAAAGGGGACAGAGCAATCAGCCCCAGCATTTT
CASSQRGQSNQPQHF
>-|TRBJ1-1|-|TRBV7-3
TGTGCCAGCAGCCCGAACAGGGACAACACTGAAGCTTTCTTT
CASSPNRDNTEAFF
>many|TRBJ1-3|TRBD1|TRBV6-5
TGTGCCAGCAGCCTGGACAGGGAGGCTGGAAACACCATATATTTT
CASSLDREAGNTIYF
>-|TRBJ2-1|-|TRBV5-1
TGCGCCAGCAGCGCGGGACAGAACAATGAGCAGTTCTTC
CASSAGQNNEQFF
>many|TRBJ1-5|-|TRBV30
TGTGCCTGGACACTGGGCAATCAGCCCCAGCATTTT
CAWTLGNQPQHF
>many|TRBJ1-6|-|TRBV5-1
TGCGCCAGCAGCTTGGCCCCCGGGCCTTCACCCCTCCACTTT
CASSLAPGPSPLHF
>many|TRBJ2-3|TRBD2|TRBV6-2/TRBV6-3
TGTGCCAGCAGTTCCCACGCCGGGGGAGGGGATACGCAGTATTTT
CASSSHAGGGDTQYF
>many|TRBJ1-4|TRBD1|TRBV18
TGTGCCAGCTCACCGGGACAGGGGAGTGAAAAACTGTTTTTT
CASSPGQGSEKLFF
>many|TRBJ2-6|-|TRBV9
TGTGCCAGCAGCGTAGACAGCTCTGGGGCCAACGTCCTGACTTTC
CASSVDSSGANVLTF
>many|TRBJ2-1|-|TRBV18
TGTGCCAGCTCACTTCTGGCCTTGGATGAGCAGTTCTTC
CASSLLALDEQFF
>-|TRBJ2-1|TRBD1|TRBV6-2/TRBV6-3
TGTGCCAGCAGTCCCCTCCGGGACAGGGTGGACAATGAGCAGTTCTTC
CASSPLRDRVDNEQFF
>-|TRBJ1-1|TRBD1|TRBV19
TGTGCCAGTAGTAACAGGGGGCTGGGTCGGACTGAAGCTTTCTTT
CASSNRGLGRTEAFF
>many|TRBJ1-1|TRBD1|TRBV5-6
TGTGCCAGCAGTCGTGGGACAGGGGGGGCTGAAGCTTTCTTT
CASSRGTGGAEAFF
>-|TRBJ2-7|-|TRBV14
TGTGCCAGCAGCCAAGGGCGCCATACCTACGAGCAGTACTTC
CASSQGRHTYEQYF
>once|TRBJ2-7|TRBD2|TRBV15
TGTGCCACCAGCATGGGACTAGCGGGGGGATCTGGGTCCTACGAGCAGTACTTC
CATSMGLAGGSGSYEQYF
>many|TRBJ1-1|-|TRBV13
TGTGCCAGCAGGACCCATTTGAACACTGAAGCTTTCTTT
CASRTHLNTEAFF
>many|TRBJ1-6|TRBD1|TRBV28
TGTGCCAGCAGTTTACAGGGGGCCTGGAATTCACCCCTCCACTTT
CASSLQGAWNSPLHF
>many|TRBJ1-1|TRBD1|TRBV20-1
TGCAGTGCTAGAGATCTTATGGGACAGGGGAATTTCTTT
CSARDLMGQGNFF
>many|TRBJ2-7|TRBD1|TRBV6-5
TGTGCCAGCAGTTTTAAACAGGGGTACGAGCAGTACTTC
CASSFKQGYEQYF
>many|TRBJ1-4|TRBD1|TRBV20-1
TGCAGTGCTAGAGATGGGGGGCAGGGGGCACGAGAAAAACTGTTTTTT
CSARDGGQGAREKLFF
>many|TRBJ2-1|TRBD1|TRBV24-1
TGTGCCACCAGTGATATCGGGACAGGGGTTTATGAGCAGTTCTTC
CATSDIGTGVYEQFF
>many|TRBJ1-2|-|TRBV3-1
TGTGCCAGCAGCCAAGTCGGGCAGGGGTATGGCTACACCTTC
CASSQVGQGYGYTF
>many|TRBJ1-1|-|TRBV7-2
TGTGCCAGCAGCTTGGGGCAGAACACTGAAGCTTTCTTT
CASSLGQNTEAFF
>many|TRBJ1-6|TRBD1|TRBV15
TGTGCCACCAGCAGAGGGGGACAGGGGGCGCGAAATTCACCCCTCCACTTT
CATSRGGQGARNSPLHF
>many|TRBJ1-2|-|TRBV7-2
TGTGCCAGCAGCCCGGGAGTCTATGGCTACACCTTC
CASSPGVYGYTF
>many|TRBJ2-3|TRBD2|TRBV29-1
TGCAGCGTTCGGACTAGCGGGGGCACAGATACGCAGTATTTT
CSVRTSGGTDTQYF
>medium-sized|TRBJ2-1|TRBD2|TRBV4-1
TGCGCCAGCAGCCGCGGACTAGCGGGGGGGACGGGCAATGAGCAGTTCTTC
CASSRGLAGGTGNEQFF
>many|TRBJ1-4|-|TRBV7-9
TGTGCCAGCAGCTTAGCCCCAGGGAGGAAACTGTTTTTT
CASSLAPGRKLFF
>many|TRBJ2-6|-|TRBV4-1
TGCGCCAGCAGCCAAGAAGCCTCTGGGGCCAACGTCCTGACTTTC
CASSQEASGANVLTF
>many|TRBJ2-6|-|TRBV27
TGTGCCAGCACCTCCTTAGGGTCTGGGGCCAACGTCCTGACTTTC
CASTSLGSGANVLTF